Listed below are T cell receptor beta chains from one sample, sequenced in a study of shared clonotypes between healthy human individuals. Sequenced by immunoSEQ multiplex PCR; TCRdb stores in-frame clones only, minus some. The table records about 770,000 clones, about two thirds of them present only once. The sequenced sample consisted of memory CD4+ T cells sorted from blood. These TCRs come from a woman between 25 and 40 years old in good health. The CDR3 runs from the conserved cysteine through the conserved F or W. A D gene is named only where the DNA matches it firmly. Size tells how often a clone was seen (once, few, many) or the class of an expanded clone, and some rows leave it out.

clone size	V gene	J gene	D gene	CDR3 DNA	CDR3 protein
-	TRBV6-1	TRBJ2-5	TRBD1	TGTGCCAGCAGTGAAGCGGAACAGGGGGTAGAGACCCAGTACTTC	CASSEAEQGVETQYF
-	TRBV11-3	TRBJ2-3	TRBD2	TGTGCCAGCAGCTGGACTAGCGGGGACACAGATACGCAGTATTTT	CASSWTSGDTDTQYF
-	TRBV7-3	TRBJ2-1	-	TGTGCCAGCAGCCCAACAGGGTGGGACAATGAGCAGTTCTTC	CASSPTGWDNEQFF
-	TRBV28	TRBJ2-5	-	TGTGCCAGCAGTAGGGGCCCCGGAGGATATGGAGAGACCCAGTACTTC	CASSRGPGGYGETQYF
once	TRBV2	TRBJ2-7	-	TGTGCCAGCAGTGATGTCACTGGGACACTTGGGGCCCGGCAGTACTTC	CASSDVTGTLGARQYF
-	TRBV6-1	TRBJ2-1	TRBD2	TGTGCCAGCAGGGGGACTAGCGGGAGCACTGAGCAGTTCTTC	CASRGTSGSTEQFF
-	TRBV28	TRBJ1-5	-	TGTGCCAGCAGTAGGAATCAGCCCCAGCATTTT	CASSRNQPQHF
-	TRBV6-1	TRBJ1-5	-	TGTGCCAGCAGTGAACAGGGCCCACTTAGCAATCAGCCCCAGCATTTT	CASSEQGPLSNQPQHF
-	TRBV5-6	TRBJ2-2	TRBD1	TGTGCCAGCAGCTTGATCGGGACAGTGGCCGCCGGGGAGCTGTTTTTT	CASSLIGTVAAGELFF
-	TRBV5-1	TRBJ1-2	-	TGCGCCAGCAGGAAACAGGGAAACTATGGCTACACCTTC	CASRKQGNYGYTF
-	TRBV5-1	TRBJ1-2	-	TGCGCCAGCAGCCCAGATAACTATGGCTACACCTTC	CASSPDNYGYTF